This TCR beta chain appears in the sequencing data of a study of T-cell reconstitution after alpha-beta-depleted transplantation in children. Unique molecular identifiers were incorporated during preparation of the TCRbeta library. MiXCR was run by TCRdb on the PCR reads, yielding one entry per CDR3 protein. The sample yields around 370,000 distinct CDR3 sequences, 10% seen once. CDR3 size: 14 residues. The germline V gene encodes CDR1 SEHNR and CDR2 FQNEAQ (reference sequence). The V and J ends lost 2 bases and 9 bases, in that order; junction bases with no gene match: 4. The sequences come from PBMCs from the stem cell graft donor, collected from the stem cell graft. The TCR comes from a human donor who donated a stem cell graft to a child with acute lymphoblastic leukemia. The chain recombines TRBV7-9 with TRBJ2-1; 10 bases fit TRBD2. Here the CDR3 DNA reads TGTGCCAGCAGCTTAACTAGCGGGATGGTTGAGCAGTTCTTC. It translates to CASSLTSGMVEQFF.